Sequencing of this TCR beta chain was carried out in a study of OX40 agonist ivuxolimab in advanced cancers. Study in general: Previous treatment with anti-PD-1, anti-PD-L1 or anti-CTLA-4 therapy was allowed; 40% had received some.

The protocol was immunoSEQ multiplex PCR, while the TCRdb copy is restricted to in-frame clones and leaves out a portion. The repertoire holds 15,000 to 20,000 clones, with around 78% as singletons. Trimming pared 5 bases from V and 7 bases from J, leaving 15 bases between. This CDR3 contains 14 residues. Germline CDR1 is LNHDA and CDR2 is SQIVND (reference sequence). This clone has a handful of counts. Its specificity is unknown. Study outcomes and limitations: CD8+ T cells showed, on average, more clonal expansion than CD4+ cells.

The specimen was CD4+ or CD8+ T cells sorted from blood, collected in a trial of the OX40 agonist ivuxolimab. The chain employs TRBV19 and TRBJ1-5, with D maybe TRBD1 (5 bases). This sequence originates from an adult with an advanced solid tumor such as melanoma, head and neck, liver or kidney cancer. The chain's CDR3 is CASSPSREGQPQHF. CDR3 DNA: TGTGCCAGTAGTCCGAGCCGGGAGGGGCAGCCCCAGCATTTT.